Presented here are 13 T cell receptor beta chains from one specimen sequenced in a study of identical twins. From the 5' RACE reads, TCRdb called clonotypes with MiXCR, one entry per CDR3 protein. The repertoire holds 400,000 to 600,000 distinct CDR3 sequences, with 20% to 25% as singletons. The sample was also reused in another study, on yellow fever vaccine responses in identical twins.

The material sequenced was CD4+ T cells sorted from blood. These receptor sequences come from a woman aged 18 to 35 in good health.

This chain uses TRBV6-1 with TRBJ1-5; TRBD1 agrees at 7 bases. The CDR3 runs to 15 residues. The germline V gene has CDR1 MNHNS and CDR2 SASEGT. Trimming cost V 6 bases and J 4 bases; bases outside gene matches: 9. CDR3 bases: TGTGCCAGCAGACATGAGGGGGCAGGGAATCAGCCCCAGCATTTT. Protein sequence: CASRHEGAGNQPQHF.

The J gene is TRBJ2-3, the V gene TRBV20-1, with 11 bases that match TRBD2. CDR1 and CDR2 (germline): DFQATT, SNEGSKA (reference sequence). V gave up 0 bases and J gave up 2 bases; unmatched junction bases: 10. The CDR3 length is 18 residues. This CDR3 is CSARDLFVAGGPTDTQYF. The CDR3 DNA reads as TGCAGTGCTAGAGATCTATTTGTAGCGGGGGGGCCCACAGATACGCAGTATTTT.

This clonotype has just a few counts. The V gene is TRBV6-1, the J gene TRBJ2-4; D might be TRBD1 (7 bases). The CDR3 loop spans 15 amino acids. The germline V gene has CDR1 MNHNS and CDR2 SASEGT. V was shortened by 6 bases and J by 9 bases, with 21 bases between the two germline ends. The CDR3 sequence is CASRPGGTALTIQYF. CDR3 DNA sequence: TGTGCCAGCAGGCCCGGCGGGACAGCGTTAACCATTCAGTACTTC.

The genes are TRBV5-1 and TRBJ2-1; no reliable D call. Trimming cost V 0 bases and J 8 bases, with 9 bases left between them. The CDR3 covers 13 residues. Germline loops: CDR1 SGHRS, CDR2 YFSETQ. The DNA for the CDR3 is TGCGCCAGCAGCTTGGTTTCACTATATGAGCAGTTCTTC. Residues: CASSLVSLYEQFF.

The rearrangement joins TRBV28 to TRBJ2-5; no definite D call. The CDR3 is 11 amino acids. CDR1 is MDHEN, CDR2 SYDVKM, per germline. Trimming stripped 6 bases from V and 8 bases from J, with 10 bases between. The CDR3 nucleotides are TGTGCCAGCAGCTCGACGCTTACCCAGTACTTC. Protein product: CASSSTLTQYF.

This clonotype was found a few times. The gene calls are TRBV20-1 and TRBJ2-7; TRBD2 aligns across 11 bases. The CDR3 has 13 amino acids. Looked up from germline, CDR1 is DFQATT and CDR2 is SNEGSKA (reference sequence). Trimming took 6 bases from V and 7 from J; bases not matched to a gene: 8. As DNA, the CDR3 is TGCAGTGCAACACTAGCGGGAGCTGGTGAGCAGTACTTC. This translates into CSATLAGAGEQYF.

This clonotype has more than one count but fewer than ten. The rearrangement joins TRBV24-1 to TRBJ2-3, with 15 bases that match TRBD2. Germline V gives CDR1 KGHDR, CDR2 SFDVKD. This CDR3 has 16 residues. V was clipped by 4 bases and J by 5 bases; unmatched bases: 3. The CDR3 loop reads CATSDRGLAGGDTQYF. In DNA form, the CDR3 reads TGTGCCACCAGTGACCGGGGACTAGCGGGAGGAGATACGCAGTATTTT.

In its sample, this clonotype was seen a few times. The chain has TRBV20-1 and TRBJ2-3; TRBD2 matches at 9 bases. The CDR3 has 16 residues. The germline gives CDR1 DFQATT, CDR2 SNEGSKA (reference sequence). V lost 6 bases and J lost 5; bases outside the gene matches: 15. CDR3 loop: CSADHRVAGGRDTQYF. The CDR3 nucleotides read TGCAGTGCAGACCACAGGGTTGCGGGAGGGAGAGATACGCAGTATTTT.

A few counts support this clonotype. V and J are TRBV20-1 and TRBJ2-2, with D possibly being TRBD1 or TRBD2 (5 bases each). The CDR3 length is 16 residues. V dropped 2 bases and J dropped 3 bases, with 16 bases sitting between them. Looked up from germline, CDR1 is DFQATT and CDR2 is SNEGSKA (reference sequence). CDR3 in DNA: TGCAGTGCTAGACCCACCAGGTTGGGGGACACCGGGGAGCTGTTTTTT. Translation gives CSARPTRLGDTGELFF.

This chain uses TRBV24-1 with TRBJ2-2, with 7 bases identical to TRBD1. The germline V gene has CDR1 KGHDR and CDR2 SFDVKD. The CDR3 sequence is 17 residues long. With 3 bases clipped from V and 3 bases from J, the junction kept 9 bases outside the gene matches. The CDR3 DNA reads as TGTGCCACCAGTGATCCAGCAACAGGGGCGGACACCGGGGAGCTGTTTTTT. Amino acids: CATSDPATGADTGELFF.

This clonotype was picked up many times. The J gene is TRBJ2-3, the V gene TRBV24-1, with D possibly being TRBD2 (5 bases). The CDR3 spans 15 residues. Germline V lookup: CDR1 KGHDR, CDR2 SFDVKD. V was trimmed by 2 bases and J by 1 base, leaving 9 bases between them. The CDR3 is CATSDYAGGTDTQYF. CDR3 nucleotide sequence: TGTGCCACCAGTGATTACGCCGGGGGCACAGATACGCAGTATTTT.

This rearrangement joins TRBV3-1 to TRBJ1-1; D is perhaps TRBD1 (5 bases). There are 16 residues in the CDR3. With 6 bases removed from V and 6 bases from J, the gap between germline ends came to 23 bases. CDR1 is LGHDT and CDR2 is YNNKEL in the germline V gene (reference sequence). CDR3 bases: TGTGCCAGCAGTCAACTTCTCGGACGGGGGAGGGCTGAAGCTTTCTTT. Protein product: CASSQLLGRGRAEAFF.

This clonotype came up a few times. The CDR3 sequence: CASSLGLAGGNIQYF. The CDR3 DNA reads TGTGCCAGCAGCTTAGGACTAGCGGGAGGCAACATTCAGTACTTC. The chain uses TRBV7-9 and TRBJ2-4; TRBD2 matches at 13 bases. The junction had 1 base not matched to a gene; V was cut back by 1 base and J by 7 bases. Per the germline V gene, CDR1 is SEHNR and CDR2 is FQNEAQ (reference sequence). This CDR3 region has 15 residues.